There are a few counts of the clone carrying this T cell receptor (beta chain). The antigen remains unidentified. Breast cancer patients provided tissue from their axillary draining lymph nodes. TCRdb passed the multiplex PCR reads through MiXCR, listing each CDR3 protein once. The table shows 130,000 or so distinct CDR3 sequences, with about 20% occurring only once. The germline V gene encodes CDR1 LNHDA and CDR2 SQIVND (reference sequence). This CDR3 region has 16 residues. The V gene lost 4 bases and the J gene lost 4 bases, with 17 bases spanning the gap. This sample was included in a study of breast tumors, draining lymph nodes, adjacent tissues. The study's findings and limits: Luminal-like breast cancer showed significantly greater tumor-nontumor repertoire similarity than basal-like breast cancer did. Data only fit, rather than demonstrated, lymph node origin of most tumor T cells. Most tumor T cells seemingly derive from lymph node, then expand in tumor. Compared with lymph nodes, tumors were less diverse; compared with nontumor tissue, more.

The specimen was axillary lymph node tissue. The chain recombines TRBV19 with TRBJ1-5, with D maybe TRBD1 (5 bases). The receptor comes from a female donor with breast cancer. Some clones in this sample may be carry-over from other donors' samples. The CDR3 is CASSKVAGRGNQPQHF. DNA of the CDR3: TGTGCCAGTAGTAAGGTCGCAGGGAGGGGAAATCAGCCCCAGCATTTT.